This passage covers 12 T cell receptor beta chains from one sample sequenced in a study of cytomegalovirus exposure and HLA in healthy donors. Amplification used 60 Vbeta primers and 13 Jbeta primers. TCRdb keeps only in-frame clones here, not all; method: immunoSEQ multiplex PCR. The table shows some 80,000 clones, with approximately 67% occurring only once. The material sequenced was PBMCs. The origin of the receptors is a male donor in good health and CMV-seropositive.

This rearrangement joins TRBV11-3 to TRBJ2-7; TRBD2 matches 7 bases. The germline CDR1 and CDR2 sequences are SGHNT and YENEEA. The CDR3 consists of 14 residues. V lost 0 bases to trimming and J lost 6 bases; unmatched junction nucleotides: 5. CDR3 bases: TGTGCCAGCAGCTTAGAGGGGGGGTCTTCCGAGCAGTACTTC. Translating gives CASSLEGGSSEQYF.

The chain employs TRBV27 and TRBJ1-3, with a weak D call TRBD1 (5 bases). The CDR3 has 16 residues. Germline loops: CDR1 MNHEY, CDR2 SMNVEV (reference sequence). The V and J ends lost 2 bases and 7 bases respectively, with 18 bases between them. The CDR3 nucleotides read TGTGCCAGCAGTTTAATGGGCAGGGACTATTGTAACACCATATATTTT. Protein sequence: CASSLMGRDYCNTIYF.

This chain uses TRBV7-3 with TRBJ2-1; no reliable D call. This CDR3 has 15 residues. The V gene lost 4 bases and the J gene lost 0 bases, with 10 bases spanning the gap. Germline V lookup: CDR1 SGHTA, CDR2 FQGTGA. The CDR3 loop reads CASSSSLSSYNEQFF. DNA for the CDR3: TGTGCCAGCAGCTCAAGTCTTAGCTCCTACAATGAGCAGTTCTTC.

V usage is TRBV9 and J usage is TRBJ1-1, with D perhaps matching TRBD1 (6 bases). CDR1 SGDLS and CDR2 YYNGEE come from the germline V gene. V lost 1 base, J lost 3 bases, and 7 bases lay in between. The CDR3 sequence is 13 residues long. The CDR3 DNA sequence: TGTGCCAGCAGCGTAAAGGGGGACACTGAAGCTTTCTTT. Protein product: CASSVKGDTEAFF.

The CDR3 DNA sequence: TGTGCCAGCAGTGGGGGGGGTCCGACCGCCCCCTGTCTGGAGACCCAGTACTTC. Its protein is CASSGGGPTAPCLETQYF. V gene TRBV6-4 combines with J gene TRBJ2-5; 7 bases agree with TRBD2. CDR1 and CDR2 (germline): MRHNA, SNTAGT. This CDR3 has 18 amino acids. V dropped 4 bases and J dropped 5; count of bases not matched to a gene: 19.

The J gene is TRBJ2-5, the V gene TRBV5-4; TRBD1 matches at 10 bases. The CDR3 is 15 amino acids. CDR1 SGHNT and CDR2 YYREEE come from the germline V gene (reference sequence). Germline trimming cut 4 bases from V and 5 bases from J; bases unmatched to any gene: 8. DNA of the CDR3: TGTGCCAGCAGCCCCCGGGACAGGGGATTTGAGACCCAGTACTTC. Translation: CASSPRDRGFETQYF.

This rearrangement joins TRBV5-5 to TRBJ1-1; TRBD1 matches 7 bases. Looked up from germline, CDR1 is SGHKS and CDR2 is YYEKEE (reference sequence). Trimming cost V 3 bases and J 10 bases; bases outside gene matches: 6. The CDR3 runs to 12 residues. The CDR3 DNA is TGTGCCAGCAGCTCGGGACAGCCAACAGCTTTCTTT. Its protein product is CASSSGQPTAFF.

The chain combines TRBV18 with TRBJ2-7; a weak D match, TRBD2 (5 bases). V was shortened by 6 bases and J by 2 bases, with 8 bases between the two germline ends. Germline V gives CDR1 KGHSH, CDR2 LQKENI. The CDR3 is made up of 12 amino acids. CDR3: CASSSGTYEQYF. CDR3 bases: TGTGCCAGCTCCTCCGGGACCTACGAGCAGTACTTC. Full variable domain (outside the CDR3, taken from reference TRBV18 and TRBJ2-7): NAGVMQNPRHLVRRRGQEARLRCSPMKGHSHVYWYRQLPEEGLKFMVYLQKENIIDESGMPKERFSAEFPKEGPSILRIQQVVRGDSAAYFCASSSGTYEQYFGPGTRLTVT.

The CDR3 loop reads CASSKQGPRYEQYF. Written as DNA, the CDR3 is TGTGCCAGCAGCAAACAGGGTCCCCGCTACGAGCAGTACTTC. The chain links TRBV11-2 to TRBJ2-7, with D perhaps TRBD1 (6 bases). The CDR3 has 14 amino acids. V was shortened by 5 bases and J by 3 bases, with 14 bases between the two germline ends. Looked up from germline, CDR1 is SGHAT and CDR2 is FQNNGV.

The chain couples TRBV6-5 to TRBJ2-5; 9 bases map to TRBD2. Germline V gene sequence: CDR1 MNHEY, CDR2 SVGAGI. V lost 8 bases, J lost 7 bases, and 8 bases stayed unmatched. The CDR3 extends over 13 amino acids. This CDR3 is CASGSGGPGTQYF. The CDR3 DNA sequence: TGTGCCAGCGGGAGCGGGGGGCCTGGGACCCAGTACTTC.

The CDR3 bases are TGTGCCAGCAGTTCGTACAGGGGAGCTAACTATGGCTACACCTTC. This gives the protein CASSSYRGANYGYTF. V usage is TRBV6-5 and J usage is TRBJ1-2, with 7 bases aligning to TRBD1. Germline CDR1 and CDR2: MNHEY and SVGAGI. Trimming at V came to 4 bases and at J to 0 bases, leaving 5 bases not matched to a gene. There are 15 residues in the CDR3.

This clone occurred once. The genes are TRBV10-3 and TRBJ1-1; D is unresolved. The CDR3 loop spans 13 amino acids. Between the trimmed V and J ends, which lost 4 bases and 3 bases, there was a span of 9 bases. Germline CDR1 is ENHRY and CDR2 is SYGVKD. The CDR3 DNA reads TGTGCCATCAGTGCTGGGCAGGACACTGAAGCTTTCTTT. It yields the protein CAISAGQDTEAFF.